Below, 14 T cell receptor beta chains from the same sample are listed, as sequenced in a study of early T cells in non-severe SARS-CoV-2 infection. A single record per CDR3 protein comes from TCRdb applying MiXCR to the 5' RACE reads. The top ten hold around 2.4% of the sample, which has about 100,000 distinct CDR3 sequences, roughly 13% seen once. Sequenced material: whole blood. The receptors were gathered from an adult who was a healthcare worker with PCR-confirmed SARS-CoV-2 infection or an uninfected control (not recorded which).

The rearrangement joins TRBV6-2 or TRBV6-3 to TRBJ1-5, with 10 bases that match TRBD1. This CDR3 is 17 amino acids long. Germline values: CDR1 MNHEY, CDR2 SVGEGT. V shed 8 bases, J shed 5 bases, and the junction held 15 bases outside the gene matches. The CDR3 bases are TGTGCCAGCGGATCCGGGACAGGGGTTCCGGGGTATCAGCCCCAGCATTTT. Protein sequence: CASGSGTGVPGYQPQHF.

This clonotype was detected only a few times. In DNA form, the CDR3 reads TGTGCCACCCCCAGCGGTCAAAGCTACGAGCAGTACTTC. This encodes CATPSGQSYEQYF. V usage is TRBV14 and J usage is TRBJ2-7; possibly TRBD2 for D (5 bases). CDR1 SGHDN and CDR2 FVKESK come from the germline V gene. The CDR3 spans 13 residues. Between the trimmed V and J ends, which lost 10 bases and 3 bases, there was a span of 16 bases. Full variable domain (missing parts from reference TRBV14 and TRBJ2-7): EAGVTQFPSHSVIEKGQTVTLRCDPISGHDNLYWYRRVMGKEIKFLLHFVKESKQDESGMPNNRFLAERTGGTYSTLKVQPAELEDSGVYFCATPSGQSYEQYFGPGTRLTVT.

This clonotype was seen repeatedly, ten times or more. The J gene is TRBJ1-2, the V gene TRBV28; D is possibly TRBD1 (5 bases). V was clipped by 5 bases and J by 3 bases, with 13 bases between them. CDR3 length: 14 residues. CDR1 is MDHEN and CDR2 is SYDVKM in the germline V gene. The CDR3 is CASSPPGRDYGYTF. DNA for the CDR3: TGTGCCAGCAGTCCCCCCGGCAGGGACTATGGCTACACCTTC.

This clonotype was found a few times. The V gene is TRBV6-5, the J gene TRBJ1-2; D is uncertain. The CDR3 is 15 amino acids. V was shortened by 0 bases and J by 2 bases, with 10 bases between the two germline ends. The germline gives CDR1 MNHEY, CDR2 SVGAGI. CDR3 amino acids: CASSYSRNVNYGYTF. As DNA, the CDR3 is TGTGCCAGCAGTTACTCGAGAAACGTCAACTATGGCTACACCTTC.

On this clonotype: The conserved closing phenylalanine or tryptophan is absent in this CDR3, likely reflecting a read error. The limits of the CDR3 on the DNA are not certain, so only TCRdb's listed CDR3 is given. V gene TRBV11-2 combines with J gene TRBJ2-7; TRBD2, the table's D call, lacks a check against the DNA. CDR1 and CDR2 (germline): SGHAT, FQNNGV. From its first to its last residue, the CDR3 has 14 amino acids. This CDR3 reads CASSGTSGALEEAI.

This clonotype was seen a handful of times. The V and J genes are TRBV12-3 or TRBV12-4 and TRBJ1-1, with 7 bases fitting TRBD1. The CDR3 runs to 14 residues. The J segment lost 5 bases and the V segment lost 6 bases, leaving 9 bases of the junction unmatched. The CDR3 region is CASRLTGSETEAFF. The CDR3 DNA reads as TGTGCCAGCAGGCTGACAGGGTCGGAAACTGAAGCTTTCTTT.

This clonotype occurred a few times. The V and J genes are TRBV11-1 and TRBJ2-2; D is uncertain. Germline-derived CDR1 and CDR2 are SGHAT and FQDESV (reference sequence). This CDR3 has 12 amino acids. V lost 5 bases, J lost 6 bases, and 7 bases lay in between. The CDR3 DNA reads as TGTGCCAGCAGCCCCTCCCCCGGGGAGCTGTTTTTT. The encoded protein is CASSPSPGELFF.

The chain is built from TRBV5-1 and TRBJ2-7; the D call may be TRBD1 or TRBD2 (7 bases each). The CDR3 is made up of 15 amino acids. Per the germline V gene, CDR1 is SGHRS and CDR2 is YFSETQ. The germline V and J ends were trimmed by 6 bases and 5 bases, with 21 bases remaining between them. CDR3 loop: CASNRFDREGDEQYF. In nucleotides, the CDR3 is TGCGCCAGCAACAGATTTGACAGGGAGGGAGACGAGCAGTACTTC.

This chain uses TRBV6-1 with TRBJ2-1; D unresolved. The CDR3 is made up of 14 amino acids. V was clipped by 5 bases and J by 5 bases, with 13 bases between them. Germline V CDR1 and CDR2: MNHNS, SASEGT. The CDR3 reads CASSLNFWNNEQFF. The CDR3 coding sequence is TGTGCCAGCAGTCTAAACTTCTGGAACAATGAGCAGTTCTTC.

The V gene is TRBV6-2 or TRBV6-3, the J gene TRBJ2-1, with TRBD2 matching 8 bases. From germline, CDR1 is MNHEY and CDR2 SVGEGT. The ends lost 5 bases at V and 0 bases at J; junction bases unmatched: 6. The CDR3 covers 16 residues. This CDR3 reads CASSPSGGASYNEQFF. The CDR3 nucleotides read TGTGCCAGCAGTCCCTCCGGGGGGGCCTCCTACAATGAGCAGTTCTTC.

The CDR3 sequence: CASTPYGRAQNTEAFF. CDR3 nucleotides: TGTGCCAGTACCCCCTATGGGAGGGCACAGAACACTGAAGCTTTCTTT. This chain joins TRBV19 and TRBJ1-1; D is undetermined. Germline loops: CDR1 LNHDA, CDR2 SQIVND (reference sequence). The CDR3 contains 16 residues. V was pared by 7 bases and J by 1 base, with 19 bases between.

This clonotype came up many times. This rearrangement joins TRBV28 to TRBJ2-4; D uncertain. V gave up 6 bases and J gave up 3 bases, with 12 bases separating them. This CDR3 has 14 residues. The germline CDR1 and CDR2 sequences are MDHEN and SYDVKM. The CDR3 region is CASSPASDKNIQYF. The CDR3 DNA reads TGTGCCAGCAGCCCCGCCAGTGACAAAAACATTCAGTACTTC.

This clonotype has only a few counts. The V call is TRBV11-2, the J call TRBJ2-4; TRBD2 matches at 8 bases. Germline V gives CDR1 SGHAT, CDR2 FQNNGV. Unmatched junction bases numbered 10, after V lost 1 base and J lost 8 bases. This CDR3 comprises 16 residues. The CDR3 DNA sequence: TGTGCCAGCAGCTTAGTCTGGAAGGCCGGGGGGGACATTCAGTACTTC. It translates to CASSLVWKAGGDIQYF.

The chain links TRBV25-1 to TRBJ1-2, with no clear D. V was trimmed by 7 bases and J by 4 bases, leaving 16 bases between them. The CDR3 spans 14 residues. Germline V gene lookup returns CDR1 MGHDK and CDR2 SYGVNS. For the CDR3, the DNA is TGTGCCAGCACCCCACCTGGAGGTCCCTATGGCTACACCTTC. It encodes CASTPPGGPYGYTF.